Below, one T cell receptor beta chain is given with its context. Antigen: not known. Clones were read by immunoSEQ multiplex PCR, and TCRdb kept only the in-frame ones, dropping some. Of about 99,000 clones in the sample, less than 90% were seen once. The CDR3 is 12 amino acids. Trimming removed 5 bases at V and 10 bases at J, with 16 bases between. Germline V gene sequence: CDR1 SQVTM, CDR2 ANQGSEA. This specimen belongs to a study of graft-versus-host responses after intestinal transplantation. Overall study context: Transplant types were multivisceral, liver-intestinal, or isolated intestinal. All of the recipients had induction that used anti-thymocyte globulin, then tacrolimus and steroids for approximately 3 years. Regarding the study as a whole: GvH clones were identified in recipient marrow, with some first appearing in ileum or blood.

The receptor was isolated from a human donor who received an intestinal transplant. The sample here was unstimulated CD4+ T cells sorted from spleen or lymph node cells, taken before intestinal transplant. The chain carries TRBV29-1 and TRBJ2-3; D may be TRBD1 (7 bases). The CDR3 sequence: CSVHRQGGPQYF. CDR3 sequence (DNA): TGCAGCGTTCATCGACAGGGAGGTCCGCAGTATTTT.